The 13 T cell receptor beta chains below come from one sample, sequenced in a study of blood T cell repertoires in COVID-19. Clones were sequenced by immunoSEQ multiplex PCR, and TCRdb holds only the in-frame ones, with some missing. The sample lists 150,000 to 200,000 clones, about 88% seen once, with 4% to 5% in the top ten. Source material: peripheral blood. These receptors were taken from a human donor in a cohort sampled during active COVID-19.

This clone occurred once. CDR3 coding DNA: TGTGCCAGCAGCGTACGGGCAGGGGGTTACGGCGAGCAGTACTTC. Protein product: CASSVRAGGYGEQYF. V is TRBV9 and J is TRBJ2-7, with TRBD1 identical over 7 bases. This CDR3 comprises 15 residues. CDR1 is SGDLS, CDR2 YYNGEE, per germline. Trimming took 1 base from V and 6 from J; bases not matched to a gene: 10.

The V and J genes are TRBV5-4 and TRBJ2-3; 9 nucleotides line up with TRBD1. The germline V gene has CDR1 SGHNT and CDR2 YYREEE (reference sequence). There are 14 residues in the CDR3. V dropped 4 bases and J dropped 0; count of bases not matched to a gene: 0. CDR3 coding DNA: TGTGCCAGCAGCGGGACAGGGAGCACAGATACGCAGTATTTT. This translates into CASSGTGSTDTQYF.

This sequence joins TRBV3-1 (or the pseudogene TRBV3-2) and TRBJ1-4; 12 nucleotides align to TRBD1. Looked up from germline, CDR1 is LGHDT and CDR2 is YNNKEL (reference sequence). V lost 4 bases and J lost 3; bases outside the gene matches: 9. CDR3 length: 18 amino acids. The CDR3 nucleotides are TGTGCCAGCAGCCGGGGGACAGGGGGCTTACGGTCTAATGAAAAACTGTTTTTT. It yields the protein CASSRGTGGLRSNEKLFF.

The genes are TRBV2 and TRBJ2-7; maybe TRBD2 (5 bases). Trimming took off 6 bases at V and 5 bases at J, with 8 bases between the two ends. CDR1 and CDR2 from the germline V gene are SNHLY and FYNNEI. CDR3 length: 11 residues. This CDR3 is CASSWRDEQYF. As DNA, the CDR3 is TGTGCCAGCAGCTGGCGGGACGAGCAGTACTTC.

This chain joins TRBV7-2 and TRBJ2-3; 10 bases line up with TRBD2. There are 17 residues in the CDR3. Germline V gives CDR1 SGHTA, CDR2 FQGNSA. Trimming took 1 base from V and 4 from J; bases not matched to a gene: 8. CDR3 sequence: CASSLVPSGRAADTQYF. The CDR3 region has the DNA TGTGCCAGCAGCTTAGTGCCCAGCGGGAGGGCGGCAGATACGCAGTATTTT.

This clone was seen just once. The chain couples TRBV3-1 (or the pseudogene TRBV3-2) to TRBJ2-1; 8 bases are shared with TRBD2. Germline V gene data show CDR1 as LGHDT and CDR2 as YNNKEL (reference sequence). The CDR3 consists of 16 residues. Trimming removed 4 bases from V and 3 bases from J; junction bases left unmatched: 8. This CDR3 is CASSLRSGRFYNEQFF. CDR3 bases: TGTGCCAGCAGCCTTAGGAGCGGGAGATTCTACAATGAGCAGTTCTTC.

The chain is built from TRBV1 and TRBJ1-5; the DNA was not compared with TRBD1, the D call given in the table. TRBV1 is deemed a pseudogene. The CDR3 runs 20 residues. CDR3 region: CTSSPKAPKSYPGSNQPQHF. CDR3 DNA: TGCACCAGCAGCCCCAAAGCACCGAAAAGCTACCCAGGGAGCAATCAGCCCCAGCATTTT.

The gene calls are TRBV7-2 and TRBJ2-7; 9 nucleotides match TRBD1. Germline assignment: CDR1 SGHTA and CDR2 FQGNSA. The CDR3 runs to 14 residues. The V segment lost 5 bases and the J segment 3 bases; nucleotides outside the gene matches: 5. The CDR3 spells CASSQRTGDYEQYF. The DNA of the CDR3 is TGTGCCAGCAGCCAAAGGACAGGGGACTACGAGCAGTACTTC. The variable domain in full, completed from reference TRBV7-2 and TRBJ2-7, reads GAGVSQSPSNKVTEKGKDVELRCDPISGHTALYWYRQSLGQGLEFLIYFQGNSAPDKSGLPSDRFSAERTGGSVSTLTIQRTQQEDSAVYLCASSQRTGDYEQYFGPGTRLTVT.

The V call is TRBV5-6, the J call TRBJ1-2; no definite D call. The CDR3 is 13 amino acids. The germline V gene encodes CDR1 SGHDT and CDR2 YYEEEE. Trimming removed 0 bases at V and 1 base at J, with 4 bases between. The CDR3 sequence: CASSLDINYGYTF. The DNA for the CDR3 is TGTGCCAGCAGCTTGGACATTAACTATGGCTACACCTTC.

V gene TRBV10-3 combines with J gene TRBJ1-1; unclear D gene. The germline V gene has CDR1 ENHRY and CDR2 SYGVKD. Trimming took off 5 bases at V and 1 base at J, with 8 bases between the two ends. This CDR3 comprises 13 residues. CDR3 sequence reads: CAISSQSNTEAFF. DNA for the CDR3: TGTGCCATCAGTTCACAGTCGAACACTGAAGCTTTCTTT.

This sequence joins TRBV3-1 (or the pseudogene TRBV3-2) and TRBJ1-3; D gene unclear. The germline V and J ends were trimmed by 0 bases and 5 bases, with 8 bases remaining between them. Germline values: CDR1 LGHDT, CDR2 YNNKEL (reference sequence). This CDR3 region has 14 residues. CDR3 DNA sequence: TGTGCCAGCAGCCAAGAAGCGGCGCGAAACACCATATATTTT. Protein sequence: CASSQEAARNTIYF.

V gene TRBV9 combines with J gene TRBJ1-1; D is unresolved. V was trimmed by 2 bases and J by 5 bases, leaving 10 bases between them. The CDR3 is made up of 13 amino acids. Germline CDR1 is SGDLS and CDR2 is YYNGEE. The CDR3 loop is CASSVEAKTEAFF. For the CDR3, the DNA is TGTGCCAGCAGCGTTGAGGCCAAGACTGAAGCTTTCTTT.

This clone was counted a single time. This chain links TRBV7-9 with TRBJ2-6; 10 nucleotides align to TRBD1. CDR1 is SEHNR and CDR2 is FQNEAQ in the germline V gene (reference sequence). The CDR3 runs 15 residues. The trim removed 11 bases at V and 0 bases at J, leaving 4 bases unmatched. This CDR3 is CAGRDRGSGANVLTF. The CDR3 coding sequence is TGTGCCGGCCGGGACAGGGGCTCTGGGGCCAACGTCCTGACTTTC.